One and the same sample provided the 10 T cell receptor beta chains below, sequenced in a study of low-dose radiotherapy and immunotherapy resistance in tumors. Gene-specific TRAV and TRBV primers were used for first-strand cDNA, covering alpha and beta chains. The PCR that amplified TCRs ran for 20 cycles, relying on a constant-region primer and a V-primer adapter. Using its own MiXCR run on the reads, TCRdb lists one record per CDR3 protein. The table shows roughly 56,000 distinct CDR3 sequences, with around 23% occurring only once. Documented time point: after trial treatment. Indicated treatment: LDRT plus nivolumab, ipilimumab, low-dose cyclophosphamide and aspirin (RACIN trial). Sequencing was performed on PBMCs, taken after low-dose radiotherapy plus immunotherapy. These receptors were taken from a male donor with prostate cancer.

This clonotype occurred many times. The chain carries TRBV3-1 and TRBJ1-1; D uncertain. Trimming removed 0 bases at V and 8 bases at J, with 10 bases between. The CDR3 covers 13 residues. The V gene's germline CDR1 is LGHDT and CDR2 YNNKEL (reference sequence). As DNA, the CDR3 is TGTGCCAGCAGCCAAGATCGCGGCAGGGAAGCTTTCTTT. It yields the protein CASSQDRGREAFF.

Many counts were recorded for this clonotype. V usage is TRBV29-1 and J usage is TRBJ1-2; no clear D. Trimming took off 2 bases at V and 3 bases at J, with 10 bases between the two ends. The germline V gene encodes CDR1 SQVTM and CDR2 ANQGSEA. The CDR3 consists of 13 residues. CDR3 region: CSVEYPRDYGYTF. The CDR3 nucleotides read TGCAGCGTTGAATATCCACGGGACTATGGCTACACCTTC.

Many counts were recorded for this clonotype. The V call is TRBV5-1, the J call TRBJ2-3; D possibly corresponds to TRBD2 (6 bases). The CDR3 extends over 15 amino acids. V was clipped by 0 bases and J by 1 base, with 9 bases between them. The germline gives CDR1 SGHRS, CDR2 YFSETQ. DNA of the CDR3: TGCGCCAGCAGCTTGGCGGGACTTGGCACAGATACGCAGTATTTT. It specifies CASSLAGLGTDTQYF.

The chain carries TRBV29-1 and TRBJ2-7, with 8 bases identical to TRBD2. V lost 6 bases to trimming and J lost 2 bases; unmatched junction nucleotides: 3. The CDR3 has 12 residues. Germline assignment: CDR1 SQVTM and CDR2 ANQGSEA. The CDR3 region has the DNA TGCAGCGTCACGGGAGGGCCCTACGAGCAGTACTTC. It codes for CSVTGGPYEQYF.

In this sample, this clonotype turned up many times. The chain links TRBV10-3 to TRBJ2-7; D remains unclear. This CDR3 spans 11 amino acids. Germline V gene lookup returns CDR1 ENHRY and CDR2 SYGVKD. V lost 6 bases and J lost 5, with 8 bases in between. CDR3: CAISPKDEQYF. As DNA, the CDR3 is TGTGCCATCAGCCCAAAGGACGAGCAGTACTTC.

This clonotype has at least ten counts. The V and J genes are TRBV29-1 and TRBJ2-1, with 9 bases fitting TRBD1. This CDR3 has 14 amino acids. The V gene end was trimmed by 7 bases and the J gene end by 6 bases; junction bases not matched to a gene: 10. Germline V gives CDR1 SQVTM, CDR2 ANQGSEA. CDR3 protein: CSARQGGAFNEQFF. The CDR3 nucleotides are TGCAGCGCCCGACAGGGGGGAGCGTTCAATGAGCAGTTCTTC.

CDR3 region: CASSLTGGTYEQYF. The CDR3 nucleotides are TGTGCCAGCAGCCTGACAGGGGGCACCTACGAGCAGTACTTC. This chain joins TRBV5-3 and TRBJ2-7; TRBD1 aligns across 10 bases. TRBV5-3 is noted as an ORF with a role that remains uncertain. Trimming at V came to 8 bases and at J to 2 bases, leaving 7 bases not matched to a gene. This CDR3 has 14 amino acids.

Many counts were recorded for this clonotype. This chain uses TRBV11-2 with TRBJ2-7; 11 bases map to TRBD2. The J segment lost 0 bases and the V segment lost 5 bases, leaving 6 bases of the junction unmatched. The CDR3 runs 16 residues. Germline values: CDR1 SGHAT, CDR2 FQNNGV. In DNA form, the CDR3 reads TGTGCCAGCAGCACGCCGGGACTAGCGGCCTCCTACGAGCAGTACTTC. Amino acids: CASSTPGLAASYEQYF.

Many counts were recorded for this clonotype. The chain has TRBV2 and TRBJ2-7, with no clear D. Trimming removed 3 bases at V and 4 bases at J, with 7 bases between. This CDR3 has 12 residues. The germline CDR1 and CDR2 sequences are SNHLY and FYNNEI. CDR3 sequence: CASSEKVYEQYF. DNA for the CDR3: TGTGCCAGCAGTGAGAAGGTTTACGAGCAGTACTTC.

This chain connects TRBV2 to TRBJ2-3; TRBD2 matches at 7 bases. From germline, CDR1 is SNHLY and CDR2 FYNNEI. The junction had 8 bases not matched to a gene; V was cut back by 2 bases and J by 6 bases. The CDR3 consists of 15 residues. The CDR3 sequence: CASSEWRERVDTQYF. DNA of the CDR3: TGTGCCAGCAGTGAATGGCGGGAGCGTGTGGATACGCAGTATTTT.